These 30 T cell receptor beta chains originate from one sample sequenced in a study of beta chain features in type 1 diabetes. cDNA synthesis used the whole RNA isolate, giving expressed TCRB sequences. The assay was immunoSEQ multiplex PCR, and TCRdb's table has in-frame clones only and misses some. The sample contains approximately 160,000 clones, 63% of which appear only once. These receptors are not linked to any known antigen. Study-level points and caveats: A moderate, significant TCRB CDR3 shortening appeared in type 1 diabetes across four CD4+ subsets.

The specimen sequenced was naive CD4+ T cells from blood. These receptors originate from a man aged 30 to 39 with type 1 diabetes.

This clone was observed a single time. V and J are TRBV29-1 and TRBJ2-5, with a tentative D call TRBD1 (5 bases). Per the germline V gene, CDR1 is SQVTM and CDR2 is ANQGSEA. V was pared by 5 bases and J by 5 bases, with 9 bases between. The CDR3 is 11 residues long. In DNA form, the CDR3 reads TGCAGCGTTACACCAGGGGAGACCCAGTACTTC. This translates into CSVTPGETQYF.

V is TRBV28 and J is TRBJ1-2; D is ambiguous. With 6 bases removed from V and 7 bases from J, the gap between germline ends came to 15 bases. The CDR3 totals 13 residues. CDR1 MDHEN and CDR2 SYDVKM come from the germline V gene. CDR3 sequence: CASSPATRGGYTF. CDR3 DNA: TGTGCCAGCAGCCCCGCCACTCGGGGTGGCTACACCTTC.

CDR3 sequence reads: CASSRDVNEKLFF. In nucleotides, the CDR3 is TGTGCCAGCAGCAGGGACGTTAATGAAAAACTGTTTTTT. The chain employs TRBV25-1 and TRBJ1-4, with D possibly being TRBD1 (5 bases). Germline CDR1 is MGHDK and CDR2 is SYGVNS. The CDR3 is 13 amino acids. V was pared by 6 bases and J by 4 bases, with 9 bases between.

The chain employs TRBV2 and TRBJ1-1; 8 positions match TRBD1. The J segment lost 3 bases and the V segment lost 6 bases, leaving 12 bases of the junction unmatched. The germline gives CDR1 SNHLY, CDR2 FYNNEI. This CDR3 is built from 16 residues. The chain's CDR3 is CASRAIRDRRDTEAFF. DNA for the CDR3: TGTGCCAGCAGGGCTATTAGGGACAGGCGGGACACTGAAGCTTTCTTT.

The chain recombines TRBV7-2 with TRBJ2-3; maybe TRBD1 (5 bases). The CDR3 has 14 amino acids. CDR1 is SGHTA, CDR2 FQGNSA, per germline. With 0 bases removed from V and 4 bases from J, the gap between germline ends came to 8 bases. The CDR3, as DNA: TGTGCCAGCAGCTTAGCGGGGCCGGCAGATACGCAGTATTTT. The encoded protein is CASSLAGPADTQYF. Combining the CDR3 with reference TRBV7-2 and TRBJ2-3 gives the whole variable domain GAGVSQSPSNKVTEKGKDVELRCDPISGHTALYWYRQSLGQGLEFLIYFQGNSAPDKSGLPSDRFSAERTGGSVSTLTIQRTQQEDSAVYLCASSLAGPADTQYFGPGTRLTVL.

The CDR3 DNA reads TGTGCCTGGAGCCTAGCGGGGGGGCATAATGAGCAGTTCTTC. This sequence encodes CAWSLAGGHNEQFF. This chain links TRBV30 with TRBJ2-1; 12 nucleotides align to TRBD2. The germline V gene encodes CDR1 GTSNPN and CDR2 SVGIG (reference sequence). CDR3 length: 14 residues. With 3 bases clipped from V and 7 bases from J, the junction kept 4 bases outside the gene matches.

The chain uses TRBV10-3 and TRBJ2-7, with 9 positions matching TRBD1. CDR3 size: 13 residues. Trimming removed 7 bases from V and 10 bases from J; junction bases left unmatched: 11. Germline values: CDR1 ENHRY, CDR2 SYGVKD. CDR3: CAITRDRAGSQYF. CDR3 sequence (DNA): TGTGCCATCACCCGGGACAGGGCCGGTTCTCAGTACTTC.

This rearrangement joins TRBV5-6 to TRBJ1-2; D not certain. There are 14 residues in the CDR3. Germline CDR1 SGHDT, CDR2 YYEEEE. Between the trimmed V and J ends, which lost 4 bases and 3 bases, there was a span of 13 bases. The CDR3 here is CASSQPYRDYGYTF. The DNA of the CDR3 is TGTGCCAGCAGCCAGCCATACCGGGACTATGGCTACACCTTC.

The genes are TRBV10-3 and TRBJ2-3, with TRBD1 matching over 11 bases. V shed 10 bases and J 3 bases; nucleotides not matched to a gene: 3. The CDR3 spans 13 residues. From germline, CDR1 is ENHRY and CDR2 SYGVKD. DNA for the CDR3: TGTGCCACCCGGGACAGGGGGACAGATACGCAGTATTTT. Its translation is CATRDRGTDTQYF.

The V gene is TRBV5-1, the J gene TRBJ1-1; no definite D call. Trimming shortened V by 0 bases and J by 2 bases, and 8 bases separated the two germline ends. CDR1 is SGHRS, CDR2 YFSETQ, per germline. The CDR3 sequence is 14 residues long. The DNA of the CDR3 is TGCGCCAGCAGCTTGGTCCAGGCAAACACTGAAGCTTTCTTT. This translates into CASSLVQANTEAFF.

The chain uses TRBV29-1 and TRBJ2-1; a possible D gene is TRBD2 (6 bases). With 5 bases removed from V and 7 bases from J, the gap between germline ends came to 15 bases. This CDR3 comprises 13 residues. Per the germline V gene, CDR1 is SQVTM and CDR2 is ANQGSEA. The CDR3 protein is CSVKGLALNEQFF. CDR3 nucleotides: TGCAGCGTTAAGGGGCTAGCGTTGAATGAGCAGTTCTTC.

The chain links TRBV13 to TRBJ1-4; 8 bases fit TRBD1. From germline, CDR1 is PRHDT and CDR2 FYEKMQ (reference sequence). V was pared by 5 bases and J by 4 bases, with 6 bases of the junction left unmatched. This CDR3 comprises 15 residues. The CDR3 region is CASSNKGQDNEKLFF. The CDR3 DNA follows: TGTGCCAGCAGCAATAAGGGACAGGATAATGAAAAACTGTTTTTT.

With regard to this clone: Other DNA sequences from this sample encode an identical CDR3 as well. V is TRBV18 and J is TRBJ2-3, with D possibly being TRBD1 (6 bases). From germline, CDR1 is KGHSH and CDR2 LQKENI. The length of the CDR3 is 14 residues. V lost 2 bases and J lost 3, with 9 bases in between. In nucleotides, the CDR3 is TGTGCCAGCTCACCAGGGCAGGGGACAGATACGCAGTATTTT. Residues: CASSPGQGTDTQYF.

This clone was picked up a small number of times. The chain recombines TRBV4-1 with TRBJ1-2, with D tentatively TRBD1 (6 bases). The CDR3 consists of 16 residues. Per germline, CDR1 MGHRA and CDR2 YSYEKL. Trimming took off 1 base at V and 8 bases at J, with 20 bases between the two ends. Here the CDR3 DNA reads TGCGCCAGCAGCCAAGGGAACGGAAGGGGGGTGATGGGCTACACCTTC. Translated: CASSQGNGRGVMGYTF.

This chain links TRBV30 with TRBJ2-6; D gene ambiguous. The CDR3 runs 17 residues. CDR1 is GTSNPN and CDR2 is SVGIG in the germline V gene (reference sequence). The V gene lost 2 bases and the J gene lost 0 bases, with 14 bases spanning the gap. CDR3 in amino acids: CAWSPGRRSSGANVLTF. The CDR3 coding sequence is TGTGCCTGGAGTCCCGGACGGCGTAGCTCTGGGGCCAACGTCCTGACTTTC.

This clone has just a few counts. The chain employs TRBV29-1 and TRBJ1-4; tentative D call: TRBD1 (5 bases). Trimming stripped 6 bases from V and 5 bases from J, with 10 bases between. This CDR3 has 12 residues. Germline V gene data show CDR1 as SQVTM and CDR2 as ANQGSEA. The CDR3: CSVGGENEKLFF. The DNA for the CDR3 is TGCAGCGTCGGGGGTGAGAATGAAAAACTGTTTTTT.

A note on this clone: The sample carries other DNA sequences with the same CDR3. The chain joins TRBV4-3 to TRBJ2-7; 10 bases map to TRBD1. Germline CDR1 LGHNA, CDR2 YSLEER. The J segment lost 1 base and the V segment lost 4 bases, leaving 1 base of the junction unmatched. This CDR3 is 14 amino acids long. CDR3 region: CASSLGQGSYEQYF. The CDR3 coding sequence is TGCGCCAGCAGCCTGGGACAGGGGTCCTACGAGCAGTACTTC.

The chain links TRBV28 to TRBJ2-3; D is uncertain. V lost 1 base and J lost 8, with 7 bases in between. There are 12 residues in the CDR3. Per germline, CDR1 MDHEN and CDR2 SYDVKM. The CDR3 DNA is TGTGCCAGCAGTTTATTAGCTGGTACGCAGTATTTT. It is translated as CASSLLAGTQYF.

The rearrangement uses TRBV29-1 and TRBJ2-1, with D perhaps matching TRBD1 or TRBD2 (6 bases each). In germline, CDR1 is SQVTM, CDR2 ANQGSEA. The V end was cut by 7 bases, the J end by 0 bases, with 13 bases between. The CDR3 covers 14 residues. The CDR3 sequence: CSALGGISYNEQFF. CDR3 sequence (DNA): TGCAGCGCCCTAGGGGGGATCTCCTACAATGAGCAGTTCTTC.

The V call is TRBV28, the J call TRBJ2-7; D is ambiguous. V dropped 5 bases and J dropped 0 bases, with 14 bases sitting between them. The CDR3 spans 15 residues. Germline V gene data show CDR1 as MDHEN and CDR2 as SYDVKM. The CDR3 bases are TGTGCCAGCAGTCCTTATCGATGGAGCTCCTACGAGCAGTACTTC. Its translation is CASSPYRWSSYEQYF.

The V call is TRBV29-1, the J call TRBJ2-7; D might be TRBD1 or TRBD2, each matching 5 bases. The germline V and J ends were trimmed by 7 bases and 6 bases, with 19 bases remaining between them. Germline V gene lookup returns CDR1 SQVTM and CDR2 ANQGSEA. The CDR3 has 13 amino acids. CDR3 residues: CSATGTAGLEQYF. The DNA of the CDR3 is TGCAGCGCCACCGGGACCGCCGGACTCGAGCAGTACTTC.

The chain uses TRBV5-1 and TRBJ2-2; no reliable D call. Germline V gives CDR1 SGHRS, CDR2 YFSETQ. The CDR3 runs 15 residues. The V end lost 5 bases, the J end lost 0 bases, and 11 bases lay between the germline ends. The CDR3 bases are TGCGCCAGCAGATCGGCCCCGACGAACACCGGGGAGCTGTTTTTT. As protein: CASRSAPTNTGELFF.

The CDR3 spells CAWSAPFGGRYGYTF. The CDR3 coding sequence is TGTGCCTGGAGTGCCCCTTTCGGGGGTCGGTATGGCTACACCTTC. This chain connects TRBV30 to TRBJ1-2; tentatively, D is TRBD1 (5 bases). Between the trimmed V and J ends, which lost 1 base and 5 bases, there was a span of 17 bases. CDR1 is GTSNPN and CDR2 is SVGIG in the germline V gene (reference sequence). The CDR3 spans 15 residues.

V gene TRBV5-1 combines with J gene TRBJ1-1; D possibly corresponds to TRBD1 (6 bases). The CDR3 is 15 amino acids. Germline V gene sequence: CDR1 SGHRS, CDR2 YFSETQ. V was cut by 4 bases and J by 0 bases, with 13 bases left in between. Here the CDR3 reads CASSLLGQLNTEAFF. In DNA form, the CDR3 reads TGCGCCAGCAGCCTACTAGGACAGCTGAACACTGAAGCTTTCTTT.

This clone was seen a handful of times. This CDR3 is also generated by other DNA sequences in the sample. The J gene is TRBJ2-5, the V gene TRBV29-1, with 7 nucleotides matching TRBD1. Germline assignment: CDR1 SQVTM and CDR2 ANQGSEA. There are 12 residues in the CDR3. V shed 6 bases, J shed 2 bases, and the junction held 3 bases outside the gene matches. This CDR3 reads CSVGQIQETQYF. The CDR3 region has the DNA TGCAGCGTGGGACAGATACAAGAGACCCAGTACTTC.

The chain carries TRBV14 and TRBJ2-1; D may be TRBD1 or TRBD2 (5 bases each). V was cut by 4 bases and J by 7 bases, with 11 bases left in between. This CDR3 comprises 13 residues. In germline, CDR1 is SGHDN, CDR2 FVKESK. The CDR3 loop is CASSRTWGNEQFF. DNA of the CDR3: TGTGCCAGCAGCCGGACCTGGGGGAATGAGCAGTTCTTC.

This clone was seen only once. The chain employs TRBV10-3 and TRBJ2-5; D might be TRBD1 or TRBD2, each matching 5 bases. V was pared by 10 bases and J by 4 bases, with 16 bases between. The CDR3 is made up of 13 amino acids. Germline-derived CDR1 and CDR2 are ENHRY and SYGVKD. The CDR3 sequence is CATLSTGRETQYF. CDR3 DNA: TGTGCCACCTTATCCACGGGGCGAGAGACCCAGTACTTC.

CDR3 amino acids: CASSQEYRRNEKLFF. As DNA, the CDR3 is TGCGCCAGCAGCCAAGAGTATAGGCGTAATGAAAAACTGTTTTTT. V and J are TRBV4-3 and TRBJ1-4; D is ambiguous. The V end was cut by 0 bases, the J end by 4 bases, with 9 bases between. The CDR3 extends over 15 amino acids. Per germline, CDR1 LGHNA and CDR2 YSLEER.

This chain connects TRBV7-9 to TRBJ1-2; D might be TRBD1 (6 bases). Trimming took 5 bases from V and 2 from J, leaving 15 bases between them. CDR3 length: 15 residues. CDR1 SEHNR and CDR2 FQNEAQ come from the germline V gene (reference sequence). CDR3 loop: CASSTQGNLNYGYTF. The CDR3 coding sequence is TGTGCCAGCAGCACACAGGGTAACCTCAACTATGGCTACACCTTC.

This chain links TRBV30 with TRBJ1-1; D call uncertain. The CDR3 is made up of 12 amino acids. Germline V gene sequence: CDR1 GTSNPN, CDR2 SVGIG (reference sequence). The V gene lost 4 bases and the J gene lost 1 base, with 7 bases spanning the gap. The CDR3 reads CAWIGTNTEAFF. The CDR3 region has the DNA TGTGCCTGGATAGGAACGAACACTGAAGCTTTCTTT.